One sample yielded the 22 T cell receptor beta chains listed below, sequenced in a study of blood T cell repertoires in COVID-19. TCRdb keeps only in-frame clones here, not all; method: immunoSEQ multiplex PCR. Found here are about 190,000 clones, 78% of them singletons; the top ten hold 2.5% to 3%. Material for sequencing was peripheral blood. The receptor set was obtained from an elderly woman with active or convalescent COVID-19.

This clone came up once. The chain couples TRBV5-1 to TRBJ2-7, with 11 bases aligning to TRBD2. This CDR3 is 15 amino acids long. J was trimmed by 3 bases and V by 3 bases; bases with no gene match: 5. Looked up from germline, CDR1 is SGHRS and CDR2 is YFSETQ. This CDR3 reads CASSYNGLAGYEQYF. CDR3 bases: TGCGCCAGCAGCTACAACGGACTAGCGGGCTACGAGCAGTACTTC.

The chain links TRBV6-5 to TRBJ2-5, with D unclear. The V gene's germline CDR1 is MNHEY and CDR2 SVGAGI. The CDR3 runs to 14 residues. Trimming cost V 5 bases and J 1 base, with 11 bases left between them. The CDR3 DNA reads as TGTGCCAGCAGTACCCGACAAGCCCAAGAGACCCAGTACTTC. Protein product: CASSTRQAQETQYF.

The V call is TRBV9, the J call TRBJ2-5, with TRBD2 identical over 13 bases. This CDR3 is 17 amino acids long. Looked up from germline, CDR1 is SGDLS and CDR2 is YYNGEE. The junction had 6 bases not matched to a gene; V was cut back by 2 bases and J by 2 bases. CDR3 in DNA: TGTGCCAGCAGCGTCCCTAAGACTAGCGGGGGGCAAGAGACCCAGTACTTC. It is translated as CASSVPKTSGGQETQYF.

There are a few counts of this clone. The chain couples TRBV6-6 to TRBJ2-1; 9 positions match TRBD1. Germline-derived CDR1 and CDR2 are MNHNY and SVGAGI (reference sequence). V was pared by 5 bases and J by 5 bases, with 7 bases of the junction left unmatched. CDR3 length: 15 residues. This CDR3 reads CASSKGTGLNNEQFF. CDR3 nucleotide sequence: TGTGCCAGCAGTAAAGGGACAGGGCTTAACAATGAGCAGTTCTTC.

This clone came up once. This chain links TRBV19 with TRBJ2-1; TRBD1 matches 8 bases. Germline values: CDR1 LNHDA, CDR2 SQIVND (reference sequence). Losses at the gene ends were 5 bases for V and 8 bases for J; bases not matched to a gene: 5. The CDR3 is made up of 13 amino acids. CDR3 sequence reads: CASSPDRVDEQFF. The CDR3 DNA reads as TGTGCCAGTAGTCCGGACAGGGTGGATGAGCAGTTCTTC. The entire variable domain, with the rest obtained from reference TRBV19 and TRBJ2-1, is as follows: DGGITQSPKYLFRKEGQNVTLSCEQNLNHDAMYWYRQDPGQGLRLIYYSQIVNDFQKGDIAEGYSVSREKKESFPLTVTSAQKNPTAFYLCASSPDRVDEQFFGPGTRLTVL.

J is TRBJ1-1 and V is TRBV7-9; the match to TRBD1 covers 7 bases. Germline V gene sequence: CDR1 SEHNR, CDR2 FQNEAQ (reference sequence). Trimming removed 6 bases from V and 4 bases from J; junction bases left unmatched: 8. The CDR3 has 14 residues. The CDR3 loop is CASSNTQGGTEAFF. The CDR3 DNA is TGTGCCAGCAGTAATACCCAGGGGGGCACTGAAGCTTTCTTT.

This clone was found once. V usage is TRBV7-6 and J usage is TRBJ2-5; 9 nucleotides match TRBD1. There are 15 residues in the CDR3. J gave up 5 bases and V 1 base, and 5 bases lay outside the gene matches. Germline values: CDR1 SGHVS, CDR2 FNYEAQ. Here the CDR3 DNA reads TGTGCCAGCAGCTTAGGGACAGGGGAGGCGGAGACCCAGTACTTC. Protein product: CASSLGTGEAETQYF. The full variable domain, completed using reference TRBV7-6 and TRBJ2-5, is GAGVSQSPRYKVTKRGQDVALRCDPISGHVSLYWYRQALGQGPEFLTYFNYEAQQDKSGLPNDRFSAERPEGSISTLTIQRTEQRDSAMYRCASSLGTGEAETQYFGPGTRLLVL.

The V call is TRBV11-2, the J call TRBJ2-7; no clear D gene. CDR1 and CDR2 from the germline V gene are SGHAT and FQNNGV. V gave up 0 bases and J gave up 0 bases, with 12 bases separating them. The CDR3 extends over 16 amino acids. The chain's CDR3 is CASSLEIDTSSYEQYF. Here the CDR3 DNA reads TGTGCCAGCAGCTTAGAAATTGACACGAGCTCCTACGAGCAGTACTTC. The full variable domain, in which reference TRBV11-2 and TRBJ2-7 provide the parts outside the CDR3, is EAGVAQSPRYKIIEKRQSVAFWCNPISGHATLYWYQQILGQGPKLLIQFQNNGVVDDSQLPKDRFSAERLKGVDSTLKIQPAKLEDSAVYLCASSLEIDTSSYEQYFGPGTRLTVT.

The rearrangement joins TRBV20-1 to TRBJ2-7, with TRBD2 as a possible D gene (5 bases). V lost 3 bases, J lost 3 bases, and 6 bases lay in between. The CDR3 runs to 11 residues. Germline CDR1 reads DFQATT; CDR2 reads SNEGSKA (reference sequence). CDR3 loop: CSASGVYEQYF. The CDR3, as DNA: TGCAGTGCTAGCGGGGTCTACGAGCAGTACTTC.

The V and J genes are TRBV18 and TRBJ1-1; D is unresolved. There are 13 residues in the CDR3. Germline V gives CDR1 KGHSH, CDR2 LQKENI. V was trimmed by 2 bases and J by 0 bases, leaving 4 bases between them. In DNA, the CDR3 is TGTGCCAGCTCACCATCCATGAACACTGAAGCTTTCTTT. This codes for CASSPSMNTEAFF.

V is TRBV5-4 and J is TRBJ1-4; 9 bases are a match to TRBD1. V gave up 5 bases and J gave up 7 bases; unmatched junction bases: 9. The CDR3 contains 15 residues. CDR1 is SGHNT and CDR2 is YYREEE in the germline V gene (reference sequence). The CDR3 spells CASSLGQGKSEKLFF. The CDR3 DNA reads TGTGCCAGCAGTTTAGGACAGGGGAAGAGTGAAAAACTGTTTTTT. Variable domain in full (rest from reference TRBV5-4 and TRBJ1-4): ETGVTQSPTHLIKTRGQQVTLRCSSQSGHNTVSWYQQALGQGPQFIFQYYREEENGRGNFPPRFSGLQFPNYSSELNVNALELDDSALYLCASSLGQGKSEKLFFGSGTQLSVL.

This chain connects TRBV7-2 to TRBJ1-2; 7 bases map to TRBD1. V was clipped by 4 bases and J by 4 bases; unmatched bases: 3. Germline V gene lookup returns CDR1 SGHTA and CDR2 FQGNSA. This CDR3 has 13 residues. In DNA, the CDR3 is TGTGCCAGCAGCTCCACAGGGGTCTATGGCTACACCTTC. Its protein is CASSSTGVYGYTF.

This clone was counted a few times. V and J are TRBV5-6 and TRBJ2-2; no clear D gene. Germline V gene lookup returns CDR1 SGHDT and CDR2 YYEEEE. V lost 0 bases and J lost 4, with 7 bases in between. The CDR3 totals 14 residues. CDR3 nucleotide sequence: TGTGCCAGCAGCTTGGCCCAAGCCACCGGGGAGCTGTTTTTT. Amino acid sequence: CASSLAQATGELFF.

The CDR3 spells CASSIRGQKDYQPQHF. The CDR3 DNA sequence: TGTGCCAGTAGTATTAGGGGGCAGAAGGACTATCAGCCCCAGCATTTT. This sequence joins TRBV19 and TRBJ1-5, with 7 bases that match TRBD1. The CDR3 covers 16 residues. Germline loops: CDR1 LNHDA, CDR2 SQIVND (reference sequence). The V segment lost 3 bases and the J segment 5 bases; nucleotides outside the gene matches: 10. Full variable domain (outside the CDR3, taken from reference TRBV19 and TRBJ1-5): DGGITQSPKYLFRKEGQNVTLSCEQNLNHDAMYWYRQDPGQGLRLIYYSQIVNDFQKGDIAEGYSVSREKKESFPLTVTSAQKNPTAFYLCASSIRGQKDYQPQHFGDGTRLSIL.

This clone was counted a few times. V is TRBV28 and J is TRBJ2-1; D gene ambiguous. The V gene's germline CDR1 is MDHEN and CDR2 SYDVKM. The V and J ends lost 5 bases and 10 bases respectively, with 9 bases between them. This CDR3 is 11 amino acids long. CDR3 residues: CASSPTLEQFF. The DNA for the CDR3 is TGTGCCAGCAGTCCTACCCTAGAGCAGTTCTTC. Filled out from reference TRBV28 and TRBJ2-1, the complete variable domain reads DVKVTQSSRYLVKRTGEKVFLECVQDMDHENMFWYRQDPGLGLRLIYFSYDVKMKEKGDIPEGYSVSREKKERFSLILESASTNQTSMYLCASSPTLEQFFGPGTRLTVL.

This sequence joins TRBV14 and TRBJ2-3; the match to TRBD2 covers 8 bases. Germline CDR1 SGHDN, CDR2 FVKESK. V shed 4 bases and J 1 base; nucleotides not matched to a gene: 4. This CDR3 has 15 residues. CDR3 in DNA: TGTGCCAGCAGCCGCCAACTAGCGGGCACAGATACGCAGTATTTT. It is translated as CASSRQLAGTDTQYF.

CDR3 protein: CASSVGGARGYTF. CDR3 nucleotide sequence: TGTGCCAGCAGCGTAGGCGGGGCGCGCGGCTACACCTTC. The chain recombines TRBV9 with TRBJ1-2; tentatively, D is TRBD1 (5 bases). The CDR3 loop spans 13 amino acids. V gave up 0 bases and J gave up 8 bases, with 11 bases separating them. Germline CDR1 and CDR2: SGDLS and YYNGEE.

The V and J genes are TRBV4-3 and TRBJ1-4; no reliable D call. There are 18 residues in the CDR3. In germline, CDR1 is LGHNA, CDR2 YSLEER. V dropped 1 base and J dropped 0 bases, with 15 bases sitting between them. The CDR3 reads CASSQGCGTDSTNEKLFF. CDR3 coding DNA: TGCGCCAGCAGCCAAGGTTGCGGCACCGACTCAACTAATGAAAAACTGTTTTTT.

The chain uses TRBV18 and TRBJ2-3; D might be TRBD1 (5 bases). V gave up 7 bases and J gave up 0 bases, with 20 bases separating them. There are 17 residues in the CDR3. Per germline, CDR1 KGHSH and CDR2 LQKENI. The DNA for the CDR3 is TGTGCCAGCTTCCCCTCGGTTCAGGACACTAGCACAGATACGCAGTATTTT. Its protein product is CASFPSVQDTSTDTQYF. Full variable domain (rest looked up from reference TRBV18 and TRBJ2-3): NAGVMQNPRHLVRRRGQEARLRCSPMKGHSHVYWYRQLPEEGLKFMVYLQKENIIDESGMPKERFSAEFPKEGPSILRIQQVVRGDSAAYFCASFPSVQDTSTDTQYFGPGTRLTVL.

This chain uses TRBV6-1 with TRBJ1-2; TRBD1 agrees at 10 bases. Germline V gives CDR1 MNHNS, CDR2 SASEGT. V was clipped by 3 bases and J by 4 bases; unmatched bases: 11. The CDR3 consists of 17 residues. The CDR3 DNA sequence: TGTGCCAGCAGTGACCTACGGGACAGGGGCTTCCCCTATGGCTACACCTTC. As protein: CASSDLRDRGFPYGYTF.

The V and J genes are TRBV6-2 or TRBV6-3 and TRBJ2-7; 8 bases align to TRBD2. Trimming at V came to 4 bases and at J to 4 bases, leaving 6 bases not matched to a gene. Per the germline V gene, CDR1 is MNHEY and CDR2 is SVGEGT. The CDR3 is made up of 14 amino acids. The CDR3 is CASSSGLGSYEQYF. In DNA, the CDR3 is TGTGCCAGCAGTTCGGGACTAGGTTCGTACGAGCAGTACTTC.

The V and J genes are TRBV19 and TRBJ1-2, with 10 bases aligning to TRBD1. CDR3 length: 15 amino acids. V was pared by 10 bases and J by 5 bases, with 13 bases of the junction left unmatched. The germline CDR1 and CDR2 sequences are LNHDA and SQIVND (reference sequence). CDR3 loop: CATGSSRQGAYGYTF. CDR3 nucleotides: TGTGCCACCGGGAGTTCCCGACAGGGGGCGTATGGCTACACCTTC.